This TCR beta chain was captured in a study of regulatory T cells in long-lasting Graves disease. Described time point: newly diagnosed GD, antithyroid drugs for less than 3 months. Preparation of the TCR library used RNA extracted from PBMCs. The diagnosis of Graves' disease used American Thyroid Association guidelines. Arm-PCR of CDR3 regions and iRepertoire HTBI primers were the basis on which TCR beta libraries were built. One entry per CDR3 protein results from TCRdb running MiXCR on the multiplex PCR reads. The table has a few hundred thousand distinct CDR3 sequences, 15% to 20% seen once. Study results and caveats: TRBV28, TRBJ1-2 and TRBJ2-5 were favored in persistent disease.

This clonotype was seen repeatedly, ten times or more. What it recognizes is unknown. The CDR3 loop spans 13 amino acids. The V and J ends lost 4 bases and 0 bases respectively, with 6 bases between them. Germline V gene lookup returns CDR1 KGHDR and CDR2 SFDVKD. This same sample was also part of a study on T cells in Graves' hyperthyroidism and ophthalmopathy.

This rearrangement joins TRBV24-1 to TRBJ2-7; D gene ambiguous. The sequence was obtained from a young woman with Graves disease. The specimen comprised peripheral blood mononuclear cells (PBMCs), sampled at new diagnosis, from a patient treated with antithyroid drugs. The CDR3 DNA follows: TGTGCCACCAGTGACTCACTCTCCTACGAGCAGTACTTC. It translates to CATSDSLSYEQYF.